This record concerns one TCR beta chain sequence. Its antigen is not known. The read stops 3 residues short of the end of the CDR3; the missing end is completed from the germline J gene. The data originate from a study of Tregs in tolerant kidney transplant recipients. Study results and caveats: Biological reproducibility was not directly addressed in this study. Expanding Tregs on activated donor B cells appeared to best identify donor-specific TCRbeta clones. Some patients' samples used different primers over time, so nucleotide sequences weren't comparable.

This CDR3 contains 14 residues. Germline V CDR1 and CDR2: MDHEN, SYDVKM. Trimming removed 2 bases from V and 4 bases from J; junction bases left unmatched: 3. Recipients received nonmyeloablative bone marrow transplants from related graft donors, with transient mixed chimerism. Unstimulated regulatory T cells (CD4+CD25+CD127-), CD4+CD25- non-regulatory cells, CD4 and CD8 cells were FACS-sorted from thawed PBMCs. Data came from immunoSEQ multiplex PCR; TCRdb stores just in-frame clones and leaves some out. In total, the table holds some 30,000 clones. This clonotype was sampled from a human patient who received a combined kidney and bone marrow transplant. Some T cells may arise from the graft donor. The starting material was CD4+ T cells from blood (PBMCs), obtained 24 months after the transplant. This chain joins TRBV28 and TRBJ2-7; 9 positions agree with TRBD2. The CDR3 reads CASSLTSGPYEQYF. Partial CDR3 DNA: TGTGCCAGCAGTTTAACTAGCGGGCCTTACGAG. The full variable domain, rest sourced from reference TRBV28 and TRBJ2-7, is DVKVTQSSRYLVKRTGEKVFLECVQDMDHENMFWYRQDPGLGLRLIYFSYDVKMKEKGDIPEGYSVSREKKERFSLILESASTNQTSMYLCASSLTSGPYEQYFGPGTRLTVT.